What follows is one TCR beta chain and its context. Its antigen remains unidentified. The sample originates from a study of CD8 T cells in Susac syndrome. The CDR3 is 14 residues long. From germline, CDR1 is KGHDR and CDR2 SFDVKD. The ends were cut back, 4 bases at V and 2 bases at J, with 9 bases in the middle. The study, taken as a whole, reports: The authors acknowledged that their TCR sequencing and HLA analysis involved a relatively small number of individuals.

The patients who served as multiple sclerosis controls were treatment-naive and had stable or active relapsing-remitting disease that fulfilled the revised McDonald criteria. After extraction with the RNeasy kit, about 0.5 to 1 ug of the RNA was reverse transcribed using random hexamers. It was immunoSEQ multiplex PCR that amplified TCR beta CDR3 across 54 Vbeta and 13 Jbeta. TCRdb called the immunoSEQ multiplex PCR reads again in MiXCR, with one record for every CDR3 protein. The sample contains about 70,000 distinct CDR3 sequences, under 96% of which appear only once. The sample taken for sequencing was CD4+ T cells from PBMCs. V usage is TRBV24-1 and J usage is TRBJ2-3; the D gene is possibly TRBD1 (5 bases). The sequence came from a human donor with multiple sclerosis. The CDR3 spells CATSDPGFTDTQYF. The CDR3 nucleotides read TGTGCCACCAGTGACCCAGGGTTCACAGATACGCAGTATTTT.